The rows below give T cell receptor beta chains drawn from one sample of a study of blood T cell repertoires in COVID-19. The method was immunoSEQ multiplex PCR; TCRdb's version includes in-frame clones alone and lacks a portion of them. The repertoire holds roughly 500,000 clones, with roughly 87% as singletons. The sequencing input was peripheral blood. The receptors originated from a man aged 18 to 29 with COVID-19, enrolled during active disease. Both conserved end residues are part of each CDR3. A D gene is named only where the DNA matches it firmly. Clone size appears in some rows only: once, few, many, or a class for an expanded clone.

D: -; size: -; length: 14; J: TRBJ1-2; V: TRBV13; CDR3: CASSARQAPYGYTF; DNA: TGTGCCAGCAGCGCACGACAGGCCCCCTATGGCTACACCTTC
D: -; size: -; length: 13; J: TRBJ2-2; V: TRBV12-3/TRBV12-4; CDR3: CASRLREAGELFF; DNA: TGTGCCAGCAGGCTTAGGGAGGCCGGGGAGCTGTTTTTT
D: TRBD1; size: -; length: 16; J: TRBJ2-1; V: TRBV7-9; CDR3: CASSSNGQVSYNEQFF; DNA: TGTGCCAGCAGCTCCAACGGACAGGTCTCCTACAATGAGCAGTTCTTC
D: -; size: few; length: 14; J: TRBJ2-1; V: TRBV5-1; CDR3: CASSLKGGFDEQFF; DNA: TGCGCCAGCAGCTTAAAGGGAGGTTTCGATGAGCAGTTCTTC
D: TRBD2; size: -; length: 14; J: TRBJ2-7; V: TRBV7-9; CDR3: CASSYRGVSYEQYF; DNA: TGTGCCAGCAGCTATCGGGGGGTCTCCTACGAGCAGTACTTC
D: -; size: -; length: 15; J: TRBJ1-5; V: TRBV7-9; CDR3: CASSLDSFSNQPQHF; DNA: TGTGCCAGCAGCTTAGACAGTTTTAGCAATCAGCCCCAGCATTTT
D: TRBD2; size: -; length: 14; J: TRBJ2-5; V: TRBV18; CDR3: CASSPRGVQETQYF; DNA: TGTGCCAGCTCCCCCCGGGGGGTCCAAGAGACCCAGTACTTC
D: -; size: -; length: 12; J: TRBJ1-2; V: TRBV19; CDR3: CASSQNDMGYTF; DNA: TGTGCCAGTAGTCAGAACGATATGGGCTACACCTTC
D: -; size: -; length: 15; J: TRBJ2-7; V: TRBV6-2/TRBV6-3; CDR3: CASSFLLLVTYEQYF; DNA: TGTGCCAGCAGTTTTCTGCTACTAGTTACCTACGAGCAGTACTTC
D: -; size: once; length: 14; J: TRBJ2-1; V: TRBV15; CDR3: CATSSQSAYNEQFF; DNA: TGTGCCACCAGCAGCCAGAGCGCGTACAATGAGCAGTTCTTC
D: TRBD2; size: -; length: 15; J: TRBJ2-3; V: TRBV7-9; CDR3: CASSRLAGAQDTQYF; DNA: TGTGCCAGCAGTCGACTAGCGGGGGCCCAAGATACGCAGTATTTT
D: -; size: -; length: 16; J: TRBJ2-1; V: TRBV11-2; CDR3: CASSLFGLALNNEQFF; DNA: TGTGCCAGCAGCTTATTTGGGCTAGCGTTAAACAATGAGCAGTTCTTC
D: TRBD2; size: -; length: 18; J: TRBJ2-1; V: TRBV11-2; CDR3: CASSLGRTSDISYNEQFF; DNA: TGTGCCAGCAGCTTAGGGAGGACTAGCGACATCTCCTACAATGAGCAGTTCTTC